This T cell receptor (beta chain) was observed in a study of tumor-infiltrating lymphocytes in primary liver carcinoma. Background on the study: Cases comprised patients with primary liver carcinoma who received surgical resection. The study, taken as a whole, reports: Tumors and blood were compared for top-250-clone fraction, and tumors had the significantly higher value (p = 0.039).

Concerning this clonotype: Its specificity is not known.

The authors took blood RNA from unsorted whole blood and also extracted germline DNA. The authors made TCR beta cDNA from roughly 480 ng total RNA with a constant-region primer. Sequencing libraries for TCR beta derived from three nested multiplex PCR rounds that used slightly modified ARM-PCR. Each CDR3 protein is one row after TCRdb ran MiXCR on the multiplex PCR reads. The sample lists about 320,000 distinct CDR3 sequences, 60% to 80% occurring once. This receptor was obtained from a man aged 35-49 years with primary liver carcinoma and hepatitis B virus infection. Sequenced material: peripheral blood.

The chain's CDR3 is CASQGRPSYEQYF. For the CDR3, the DNA is TGTGCCAGCCAGGGGAGGCCCTCCTACGAGCAGTACTTC. The chain recombines TRBV28 with TRBJ2-7; the D call may be TRBD1 or TRBD2 (6 bases each). The CDR3 extends over 13 amino acids. V lost 8 bases to trimming and J lost 0 bases, with 11 bases between them. Germline V gene lookup returns CDR1 MDHEN and CDR2 SYDVKM.